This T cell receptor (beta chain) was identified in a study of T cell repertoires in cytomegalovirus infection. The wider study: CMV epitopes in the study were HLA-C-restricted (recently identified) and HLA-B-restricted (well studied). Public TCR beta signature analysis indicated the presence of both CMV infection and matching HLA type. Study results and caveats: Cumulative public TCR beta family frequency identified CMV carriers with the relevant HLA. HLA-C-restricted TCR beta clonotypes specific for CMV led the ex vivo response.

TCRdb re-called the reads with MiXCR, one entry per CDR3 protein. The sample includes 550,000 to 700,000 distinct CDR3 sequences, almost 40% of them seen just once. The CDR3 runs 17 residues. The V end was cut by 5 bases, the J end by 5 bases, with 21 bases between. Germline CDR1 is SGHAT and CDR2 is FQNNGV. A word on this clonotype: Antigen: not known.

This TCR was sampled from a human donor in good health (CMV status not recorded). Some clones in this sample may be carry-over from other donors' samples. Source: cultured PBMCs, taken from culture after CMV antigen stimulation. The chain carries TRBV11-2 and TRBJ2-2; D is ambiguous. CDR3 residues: CASSAVPDGLGTGELFF. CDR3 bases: TGTGCCAGCAGCGCCGTCCCGGACGGGCTTGGAACCGGGGAGCTGTTTTTT.